The subject of this entry is one T cell receptor (beta chain). Its antigen is unidentified. These donors counted as nominally healthy when sampled, but unrecorded immune exposures were likely. This record belongs to a study of cytomegalovirus exposure and HLA in healthy donors. The PCR had 60 Vbeta and 13 Jbeta primers. TCRdb keeps only in-frame clones here, not all; method: immunoSEQ multiplex PCR. This sample has more than 75,000 clones, with roughly 86% found just once. Study results and caveats: The majority of TCR sequences were rare, yet some public TCRs appeared in many donors.

Germline lookup yields CDR1 MNHNS and CDR2 SASEGT. The CDR3 runs 15 residues. The ends lost 6 bases at V and 2 bases at J; junction bases unmatched: 4. The chain has TRBV6-1 and TRBJ1-5; 10 positions agree with TRBD1. The sequence was obtained from a woman aged 18 to 35 in good health and CMV-seropositive. Sequencing was carried out using PBMCs. This chain's CDR3 is CASSPGTGGNQPQHF. CDR3 DNA: TGTGCCAGCAGCCCCGGGACAGGGGGCAATCAGCCCCAGCATTTT.